This T cell receptor beta chain is drawn from a study of cytomegalovirus exposure and HLA in healthy donors. PCR involved 60 Vbeta and 13 Jbeta primers. Produced via immunoSEQ multiplex PCR; TCRdb's table is partial and in-frame only. The sample holds 150,000 or so clones; roughly 80% are singletons and the top ten take approximately 8%. Points from the study as a whole: Sequencing had likely introduced a cluster of highly shared sequence variants as an artifact.

A remark on this clone: Its antigen is not known. The same CDR3 is also encoded by other DNA sequences in this sample.

CDR1 and CDR2 (germline): MNHEY, SMNVEV (reference sequence). V lost 4 bases to trimming and J lost 2 bases; unmatched junction nucleotides: 1. CDR3 length equals 13 residues. The sequence came from a young man in good health and CMV-seropositive. The sequencing sample was made of PBMCs. The V call is TRBV27, the J call TRBJ2-7; 8 bases line up with TRBD2. The CDR3 region is CASSSGLAYEQYF. As DNA, the CDR3 is TGTGCCAGCAGTTCGGGACTAGCCTACGAGCAGTACTTC.